This entry lists 15 T cell receptor beta chains sequenced from one sample in a study of Graves' ophthalmopathy and Graves' hyperthyroidism. CDR3 regions of TCR beta were amplified from RNA transcripts. First-round RT-PCR used HTBI primers; second-round multiplex PCR followed. MiXCR, applied by TCRdb to the multiplex PCR reads, yields one record per CDR3 protein. The profile shows about 550,000 distinct CDR3 sequences, just under 40% of them singletons. The sequencing sample was made of peripheral blood or thyroid tissue (not recorded which). The origin of the receptors is an adult man with Graves' hyperthyroidism.

This clonotype was counted at least ten times. The chain joins TRBV7-6 to TRBJ1-5; D may be TRBD1 (5 bases). From germline, CDR1 is SGHVS and CDR2 FNYEAQ. The V end lost 2 bases, the J end lost 2 bases, and 19 bases lay between the germline ends. The CDR3 covers 18 residues. The CDR3 region has the DNA TGTGCCAGCAGCTTACTACCAATGGGGGGTTCTGGCAATCAGCCCCAGCATTTT. It translates to CASSLLPMGGSGNQPQHF.

For this clonotype: An end of the junction does not agree with germline; a read error may underlie this. The CDR3 nucleotides read TGTGCCACCAGCGGAGAACGGGGGGCGGCGAGCTACGAGCAGTACTTC. Translated: CATSGERGAASYEQYF. J is TRBJ2-7 and V is TRBV15; D perhaps matches TRBD2 (7 bases). The CDR3 has 16 amino acids. Per germline, CDR1 LNHNV and CDR2 YYDKDF (reference sequence).

V is TRBV3-1 and J is TRBJ2-5, with TRBD1 as a possible D gene (6 bases). The germline CDR1 and CDR2 sequences are LGHDT and YNNKEL (reference sequence). V was shortened by 4 bases and J by 2 bases, with 20 bases between the two germline ends. The CDR3 consists of 17 residues. The CDR3 DNA is TGTGCCAGCAGCCGAACCGGGACAAGCGCTCCACAAGAGACCCAGTACTTC. Encoded protein: CASSRTGTSAPQETQYF.

As for this clonotype: Because it lacks the conserved phenylalanine or tryptophan at the end, this CDR3 is likely a read error. The gene calls are TRBV6-1 and TRBJ1-2; TRBD1 might be the D (6 bases). This CDR3 region has 15 residues. Per germline, CDR1 MNHNS and CDR2 SASEGT. V lost 5 bases and J lost 1, with 14 bases in between. CDR3 protein: CASSLQTGVNYGYTL. The CDR3 region has the DNA TGTGCCAGCAGTCTACAGACAGGAGTTAACTATGGCTACACCCTC.

The count of this clonotype is one. A read error may produce the germline difference seen at one junction end. The chain combines TRBV10-3 with TRBJ2-2, with D maybe TRBD1 (6 bases). The CDR3 is made up of 15 amino acids. Germline assignment: CDR1 ENHRY and CDR2 SYGVKD. Here the CDR3 DNA reads TGTGCCAGCAGTTTAGTGAAGGGGGTGAGCGGGGAGCTGTTTTTT. Its protein is CASSLVKGVSGELFF.

Many counts were recorded for this clonotype. The genes are TRBV4-1 and TRBJ2-7, with 9 bases fitting TRBD2. Germline values: CDR1 MGHRA, CDR2 YSYEKL. The CDR3 is 15 amino acids. The ends lost 4 bases at V and 3 bases at J; junction bases unmatched: 7. The CDR3 nucleotides are TGCGCCAGCAGCCGAAAGACTAGCGGAGACTACGAGCAGTACTTC. Encoded protein: CASSRKTSGDYEQYF.

This clonotype was detected ten times or more. The rearrangement uses TRBV5-1 and TRBJ1-2; 9 positions match TRBD1. The CDR3 is 13 amino acids. Germline V CDR1 and CDR2: SGHRS, YFSETQ. Trimming cost V 5 bases and J 8 bases; bases outside gene matches: 7. CDR3 residues: CASSRQGVGGYTF. CDR3 in DNA: TGCGCCAGCAGTCGACAGGGGGTAGGGGGCTACACCTTC.

The gene calls are TRBV2 and TRBJ1-1; 11 nucleotides line up with TRBD1. The CDR3 sequence is 14 residues long. V lost 6 bases to trimming and J lost 3 bases; unmatched junction nucleotides: 3. Per germline, CDR1 SNHLY and CDR2 FYNNEI. The CDR3 loop reads CASRKDRGHTEAFF. Here the CDR3 DNA reads TGTGCCAGCAGAAAGGACAGGGGGCACACTGAAGCTTTCTTT.

This clonotype was counted many times. The CDR3 region has the DNA TGCGCCAGCAGCCCTCGGCTGATGAACACTGAAGCTTTCTTT. Its translation is CASSPRLMNTEAFF. The chain couples TRBV5-1 to TRBJ1-1; no clear D gene. With 4 bases removed from V and 0 bases from J, the gap between germline ends came to 10 bases. There are 14 residues in the CDR3. Per the germline V gene, CDR1 is SGHRS and CDR2 is YFSETQ.

This clonotype was observed at least ten times. The chain uses TRBV7-3 and TRBJ2-7, with 12 bases fitting TRBD2. CDR3 length: 17 amino acids. The ends lost 2 bases at V and 3 bases at J; junction bases unmatched: 8. Germline V gene data show CDR1 as SGHTA and CDR2 as FQGTGA. Here the CDR3 DNA reads TGTGCCAGCAGCTTACAACCCCGGACTAGCGGGAACTACGAGCAGTACTTC. Encoded protein: CASSLQPRTSGNYEQYF.

This clonotype was counted between two and nine times. The genes are TRBV7-9 and TRBJ1-5; the D gene is possibly TRBD1 (6 bases). From germline, CDR1 is SEHNR and CDR2 FQNEAQ (reference sequence). Trimming removed 3 bases from V and 0 bases from J, with 9 bases in between. CDR3 length equals 15 residues. As DNA, the CDR3 is TGTGCCAGCAGCTTTTCAGGGGCTAGCAATCAGCCCCAGCATTTT. This translates into CASSFSGASNQPQHF. Complete variable domain (other parts from reference TRBV7-9 and TRBJ1-5): DTGVSQNPRHKITKRGQNVTFRCDPISEHNRLYWYRQTLGQGPEFLTYFQNEAQLEKSRLLSDRFSAERPKGSFSTLEIQRTEQGDSAMYLCASSFSGASNQPQHFGDGTRLSIL.

This clonotype was counted only a few times. The V and J genes are TRBV4-1 and TRBJ2-6; the match to TRBD2 covers 10 bases. Germline-derived CDR1 and CDR2 are MGHRA and YSYEKL. CDR3 length: 18 amino acids. V was clipped by 0 bases and J by 1 base; unmatched bases: 3. CDR3 in amino acids: CASSQDLAGVSGANVLTF. The CDR3 DNA is TGCGCCAGCAGCCAAGACCTAGCGGGAGTGTCTGGGGCCAACGTCCTGACTTTC.

The chain recombines TRBV2 with TRBJ2-6, with TRBD1 as a possible D gene (5 bases). The CDR3 is 16 residues long. CDR1 SNHLY and CDR2 FYNNEI come from the germline V gene. V was trimmed by 2 bases and J by 2 bases, leaving 10 bases between them. The CDR3 spells CASSEWTPPGANVLTF. Written as DNA, the CDR3 is TGTGCCAGCAGTGAATGGACACCGCCTGGGGCCAACGTCCTGACTTTC.

This chain uses TRBV20-1 with TRBJ2-3; TRBD2 matches at 11 bases. The CDR3 extends over 15 amino acids. J lost 5 bases, V lost 0 bases, and 4 bases had no gene match. Germline CDR1 DFQATT, CDR2 SNEGSKA (reference sequence). The CDR3 protein is CSARDIGLAGDTQYF. The CDR3 nucleotides are TGCAGTGCTAGAGATATCGGACTAGCGGGAGATACGCAGTATTTT.

The chain employs TRBV24-1 and TRBJ1-5; D is undetermined. Germline V gene lookup returns CDR1 KGHDR and CDR2 SFDVKD. The CDR3 runs 14 residues. The ends were cut back, 0 bases at V and 11 bases at J, with 13 bases in the middle. DNA of the CDR3: TGTGCCACCAGTGATTTGTACAGCCAAGAGACCCAGCATTTT. As protein: CATSDLYSQETQHF.